The following is a TCR beta chain sequence with its context. This clonotype was seen a handful of times. The clone's antigen remains unknown. It has no much larger one-base neighbor in the sample; base qualities were not kept. This sample was included in a study of immune reconstitution after stem cell transplant in scleroderma (dated by TCRdb to the late 2010s). The germline V gene (reference sequence) yields PRHDT for CDR1 and FYEKMQ for CDR2. The CDR3 contains 11 residues, cysteine and phenylalanine counted. Kept here is only the CDR3 DNA, which spans 33 bases and is read in frame from base 1. Trimming costs V 5 bases and J 0 bases, and their ends lie 1 base apart. The library relied on RT-PCR. TCRdb lists the instrument as Illumina MiSeq. In-frame beta chains were kept once TCRdb had trimmed the public reads at Q25 with fastp and called clones with MiXCR. Identical CDR3 proteins give one entry, which carries the most common genes and DNA. The sample table lists 1,500 to 2,000 distinct CDR3 sequences, approximately 4% of them with a count of one. The biggest ten clones account for 15% of the sample.

Sample collection was performed before or after autologous hematopoietic stem cell transplantation (not recorded which). This receptor was obtained from a male donor with systemic sclerosis. The rearrangement joined TRBV13 to TRBJ1-1; there is no confident call for the D gene. CDR3 reads: CASSVNTEAFF. The nucleotide sequence is TGTGCCAGCAGCGTGAACACTGAAGCTTTCTTT.